This T cell receptor (beta chain) was observed in a study of metastatic and nonmetastatic thyroid tumors. General study findings and limits: Patients with malignant thyroid tumors reportedly had significantly higher TCR beta diversity than those with benign nodules, in blood and tumor.

This clone was detected only a few times. Its cognate antigen is unknown. The CDR3 length is 16 residues. V lost 8 bases to trimming and J lost 0 bases, with 20 bases between them. Germline CDR1 reads MDHEN; CDR2 reads SYDVKM. Among the patients, none had received any treatment before thyroid surgery. TCRdb re-called the PCR reads via MiXCR. The sample has tens of thousands of clones, roughly 18% seen once. V gene TRBV28 combines with J gene TRBJ2-7; a possible D gene is TRBD2 (6 bases). Source material: blood. This clonotype was sampled from a female donor with papillary thyroid cancer or a benign thyroid nodule (not recorded which). Some clones in this sample may be carry-over from other donors' samples. The CDR3 DNA reads TGTGCCAGCCATCCCATAGCGGCAACTAGCTCCTACGAGCAGTACTTC. It is translated as CASHPIAATSSYEQYF.